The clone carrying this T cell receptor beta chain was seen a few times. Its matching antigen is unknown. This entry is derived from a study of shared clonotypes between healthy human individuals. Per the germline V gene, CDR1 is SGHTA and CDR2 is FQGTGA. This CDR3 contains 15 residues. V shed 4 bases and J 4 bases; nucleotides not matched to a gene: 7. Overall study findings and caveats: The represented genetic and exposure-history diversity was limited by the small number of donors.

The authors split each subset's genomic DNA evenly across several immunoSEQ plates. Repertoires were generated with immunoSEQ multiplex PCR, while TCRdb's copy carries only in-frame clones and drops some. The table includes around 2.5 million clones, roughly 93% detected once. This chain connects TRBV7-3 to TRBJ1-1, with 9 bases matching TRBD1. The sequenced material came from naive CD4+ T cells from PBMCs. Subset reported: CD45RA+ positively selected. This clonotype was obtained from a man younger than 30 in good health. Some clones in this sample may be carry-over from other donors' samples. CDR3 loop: CASSSGQGRSTEAFF. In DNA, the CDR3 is TGTGCCAGCAGCTCCGGACAGGGGAGGAGCACTGAAGCTTTCTTT.